The TCR beta chain under discussion was sequenced for a study of Ad26.COV2.S vaccination and SARS-CoV-2 variants. General observations from the study: Substantial post-vaccination breadth of spike-specific CD8+ and CD4+ T cell responses was reported.

Concerning this clone: Its antigen is not known.

V gave up 5 bases and J gave up 6 bases, with 13 bases separating them. This CDR3 has 13 residues. Germline V gene data show CDR1 as MDHEN and CDR2 as SYDVKM. Only in-frame clones appear in the TCRdb table, and some are missing; sequencing was by immunoSEQ multiplex PCR. The sample carries over 450,000 clones, roughly nine tenths recorded once. Treatment of the sample: over 15 received Ad26.COV2.S at low or high dose, single or two shots; several received placebo; per-sample allocation not given. Collection of the samples took place on day 63 after the first injection of vaccine or placebo. It was an adult aged 18-55 years in Boston who was the donor.

This receptor was obtained from a person between 18 and 65 years old who received the Ad26.COV2.S COVID-19 vaccine or a placebo. The chain couples TRBV28 to TRBJ2-5; D is possibly TRBD1 (6 bases). The sequences come from peripheral blood, collected in a trial of Ad26.COV2.S vaccine versus placebo. The CDR3 DNA is TGTGCCAGCAGTGAAGCAGGGGAAAAGACCCAGTACTTC. Its translation: CASSEAGEKTQYF.